The 24 T cell receptor beta chains below come from one sample, sequenced in a study of T cell repertoires in ileal Crohn's disease. Data came from immunoSEQ multiplex PCR; TCRdb stores just in-frame clones and leaves some out. Of more than 13,000 clones in the sample, around 72% were seen once. The time point here: neoterminal ileum biopsy at postoperative endoscopy, about 6 months after surgery. The sample consisted of ileal tissue. The source is an adult with Crohn's disease.

J is TRBJ2-1 and V is TRBV11-2; 7 bases map to TRBD2. Unmatched junction bases numbered 16, after V lost 5 bases and J lost 6 bases. Germline CDR1 reads SGHAT; CDR2 reads FQNNGV. The length of the CDR3 is 17 residues. CDR3 sequence reads: CASSPQSGAGVTNEQFF. CDR3 nucleotide sequence: TGTGCCAGCAGCCCCCAGAGCGGGGCGGGAGTCACCAATGAGCAGTTCTTC.

V usage is TRBV29-1 and J usage is TRBJ1-2, with TRBD1 matching 9 bases. The CDR3 runs to 14 residues. Per germline, CDR1 SQVTM and CDR2 ANQGSEA. After removal of 3 bases from V and 3 bases from J, the junction contained 5 bases not matched to a gene. The CDR3 sequence is CSVEAGQGHYGYTF. In DNA, the CDR3 is TGCAGCGTTGAGGCGGGACAGGGTCACTATGGCTACACCTTC.

The chain couples TRBV19 to TRBJ2-5; 8 bases map to TRBD2. This CDR3 has 14 residues. V shed 5 bases and J 4 bases; nucleotides not matched to a gene: 6. Germline V gene lookup returns CDR1 LNHDA and CDR2 SQIVND (reference sequence). CDR3 DNA: TGTGCCAGTAGTTGGAGCGGGAGAAGAGAGACCCAGTACTTC. Translating it yields CASSWSGRRETQYF.

This clone appeared a single time. V and J are TRBV28 and TRBJ2-5, with D perhaps matching TRBD1 (5 bases). The germline gives CDR1 MDHEN, CDR2 SYDVKM. CDR3 length: 14 residues. The V and J ends lost 7 bases and 4 bases respectively, with 16 bases between them. CDR3 in DNA: TGTGCCAGCACCCTTGTCAGGGCCGGAGAGACCCAGTACTTC. This codes for CASTLVRAGETQYF.

This chain uses TRBV6-5 with TRBJ1-5; the D gene is possibly TRBD1 (6 bases). Germline values: CDR1 MNHEY, CDR2 SVGAGI. This CDR3 comprises 14 residues. The V end was cut by 5 bases, the J end by 5 bases, with 13 bases between. CDR3 sequence reads: CASSRTVGDQPQHF. As DNA, the CDR3 is TGTGCCAGCAGTCGGACAGTTGGGGATCAGCCCCAGCATTTT.

Details on this clone: One end of the junction varies from germline; a read error may be responsible. The chain is built from TRBV7-2 and TRBJ2-2; D call uncertain. The CDR3 is 15 residues long. CDR1 is SGHTA and CDR2 is FQGNSA in the germline V gene. In nucleotides, the CDR3 is TGTGCCAGCAGCCCGGAAGCTAGGAACCCCGGGGAGCTGTTTTTT. It encodes CASSPEARNPGELFF.

The chain joins TRBV19 to TRBJ2-2; D assignment may be TRBD1 or TRBD2 (7 bases each). The ends were cut back, 7 bases at V and 6 bases at J, with 15 bases in the middle. CDR3 length equals 14 residues. CDR1 is LNHDA, CDR2 SQIVND, per germline (reference sequence). In nucleotides, the CDR3 is TGTGCCAGTACCATCCAGGGGGGGCCCGGGGAGCTGTTTTTT. This gives the protein CASTIQGGPGELFF.

This chain uses TRBV5-1 with TRBJ1-6; possible D gene TRBD1, 6 bases. The germline V and J ends were trimmed by 0 bases and 5 bases, with 6 bases remaining between them. The CDR3 is made up of 14 amino acids. Germline V CDR1 and CDR2: SGHRS, YFSETQ. CDR3 nucleotides: TGCGCCAGCAGCTTGGCAGGGGATAATTCACCCCTCCACTTT. Its translation: CASSLAGDNSPLHF.

The rearrangement joins TRBV9 to TRBJ2-1, with 7 bases that match TRBD1. CDR1 SGDLS and CDR2 YYNGEE come from the germline V gene. This CDR3 is built from 16 residues. Trimming took 3 bases from V and 5 from J; bases not matched to a gene: 11. This chain's CDR3 is CASSDRYRGAHNEQFF. The CDR3 coding sequence is TGTGCCAGCAGCGACCGGTACAGGGGCGCCCACAATGAGCAGTTCTTC.

The CDR3 nucleotides read TGTGCCAGGACCGCCGGAGGTGGCTACACCTTC. This encodes CARTAGGGYTF. V gene TRBV30 combines with J gene TRBJ1-2; D is undetermined. This CDR3 is built from 11 residues. Germline V gene data show CDR1 as GTSNPN and CDR2 as SVGIG (reference sequence). V dropped 8 bases and J dropped 7 bases, with 14 bases sitting between them.

The V call is TRBV7-8, the J call TRBJ2-5, with 8 nucleotides matching TRBD1. The CDR3 has 16 amino acids. CDR1 SGHVS and CDR2 FQNEAQ come from the germline V gene. The junction had 13 bases not matched to a gene; V was cut back by 5 bases and J by 5 bases. The CDR3 loop reads CASSRGQGPRGETQYF. The CDR3 nucleotides are TGTGCCAGCAGCCGCGGACAGGGTCCGAGGGGGGAGACCCAGTACTTC.

The rearrangement links TRBV28 to TRBJ2-3, with D tentatively TRBD2 (6 bases). The CDR3 spans 14 residues. Trimming took 6 bases from V and 2 from J, leaving 12 bases between them. Germline CDR1 reads MDHEN; CDR2 reads SYDVKM. CDR3 region: CASRGGMVTDTQYF. DNA for the CDR3: TGTGCCAGCAGGGGCGGGATGGTCACAGATACGCAGTATTTT.

A few counts support this clone. This chain connects TRBV19 to TRBJ1-1; 9 bases are a match to TRBD1. This CDR3 has 14 residues. J gave up 9 bases and V 2 bases, and 7 bases lay outside the gene matches. Germline CDR1 reads LNHDA; CDR2 reads SQIVND (reference sequence). As DNA, the CDR3 is TGTGCCAGTAGTATACGAAAGGGACAGGGCAAAGCTTTCTTT. Residues: CASSIRKGQGKAFF.

The rearrangement links TRBV27 to TRBJ1-1; D uncertain. Germline CDR1 MNHEY, CDR2 SMNVEV (reference sequence). The CDR3 consists of 14 residues. V shed 7 bases and J shed 1 base, with 13 bases lying between them. CDR3 in DNA: TGTGCCAGCATGTCTATAGGCTGGAACACTGAAGCTTTCTTT. Translating it yields CASMSIGWNTEAFF.

The rearrangement links TRBV4-1 to TRBJ2-5, with 10 bases lining up with TRBD1. V lost 0 bases and J lost 7; bases outside the gene matches: 11. Germline CDR1 MGHRA, CDR2 YSYEKL. This CDR3 region has 17 residues. In nucleotides, the CDR3 is TGCGCCAGCAGCCAAGATTTGGGACAGGGGACCCCGAGGACCCAGTACTTC. As protein: CASSQDLGQGTPRTQYF.

A note on this clone: Other DNA sequences in the same sample also yield this CDR3. V is TRBV5-5 and J is TRBJ2-7; 9 bases match TRBD1. J lost 4 bases, V lost 4 bases, and 6 bases had no gene match. Germline CDR1 SGHKS, CDR2 YYEKEE (reference sequence). The CDR3 runs 14 residues. CDR3 amino acids: CASSPGQGGYEQYF. CDR3 nucleotide sequence: TGTGCCAGCAGCCCGGGACAGGGAGGGTACGAGCAGTACTTC.

V gene TRBV7-9 combines with J gene TRBJ1-3; TRBD1 matches 8 bases. With V trimmed by 7 bases and J by 3 bases, 2 bases remained unmatched. Germline V CDR1 and CDR2: SEHNR, FQNEAQ (reference sequence). There are 13 residues in the CDR3. CDR3: CASIDRGGNTIYF. CDR3 nucleotides: TGTGCCAGCATCGACAGGGGTGGAAACACCATATATTTT.

The chain uses TRBV7-9 and TRBJ2-1; weak D call: TRBD2 (6 bases). CDR3 length equals 17 residues. Trimming stripped 5 bases from V and 0 bases from J, with 17 bases between. The germline gives CDR1 SEHNR, CDR2 FQNEAQ (reference sequence). In DNA form, the CDR3 reads TGTGCCAGCAGCCCCCAGGTAGCGGACTTCTCCTACAATGAGCAGTTCTTC. This sequence encodes CASSPQVADFSYNEQFF.

The chain combines TRBV5-5 with TRBJ1-1; TRBD1 is a possible D gene (5 bases). V shed 5 bases and J shed 11 bases, with 16 bases lying between them. Germline V lookup: CDR1 SGHKS, CDR2 YYEKEE (reference sequence). The CDR3 extends over 12 amino acids. The CDR3 is CASRGRGRGAFF. In DNA, the CDR3 is TGTGCCAGCAGAGGGAGGGGCCGTGGCGCTTTCTTT. Based on the CDR3 plus reference TRBV5-5 and TRBJ1-1, the full variable domain is DAGVTQSPTHLIKTRGQQVTLRCSPISGHKSVSWYQQVLGQGPQFIFQYYEKEERGRGNFPDRFSARQFPNYSSELNVNALLLGDSALYLCASRGRGRGAFFGQGTRLTVV.

This clone was observed a handful of times. The V gene is TRBV19, the J gene TRBJ1-2, with D hard to call. This CDR3 region has 11 residues. Trimming pared 6 bases from V and 8 bases from J, leaving 10 bases between. The germline CDR1 and CDR2 sequences are LNHDA and SQIVND (reference sequence). CDR3 loop: CASSRRRGYTF. The CDR3 nucleotides read TGTGCCAGTAGCCGACGACGGGGCTACACCTTC.

The V call is TRBV15, the J call TRBJ2-7, with TRBD1 matching over 8 bases. Losses at the gene ends were 0 bases for V and 5 bases for J; bases not matched to a gene: 9. CDR1 and CDR2 (germline): LNHNV, YYDKDF (reference sequence). CDR3 size: 16 residues. CDR3 bases: TGTGCCACCAGCAGAGAAACGCAGGGGGCCGGCGACGAGCAGTACTTC. This encodes CATSRETQGAGDEQYF.

Remarks on this clone: The sample holds other DNA sequences that translate to the same CDR3. The CDR3 DNA reads TGCGCCAGCAGCCAAGATTGGGGAGCTGGGGCCAACGTCCTGACTTTC. Its protein is CASSQDWGAGANVLTF. This sequence joins TRBV4-3 and TRBJ2-6; TRBD2 is a possible D gene (5 bases). The V gene lost 0 bases and the J gene lost 2 bases, with 8 bases spanning the gap. The CDR3 has 16 residues. Germline V CDR1 and CDR2: LGHNA, YSLEER.

This chain links TRBV2 with TRBJ1-2; 7 nucleotides agree with TRBD1. This CDR3 is 14 amino acids long. The ends lost 7 bases at V and 2 bases at J; junction bases unmatched: 7. From germline, CDR1 is SNHLY and CDR2 FYNNEI. The CDR3 loop is CASNRGTENYGYTF. The CDR3 nucleotides are TGTGCCAGCAATCGCGGGACAGAGAACTATGGCTACACCTTC.

The chain recombines TRBV6-1 with TRBJ1-2; 11 bases line up with TRBD1. V shed 6 bases and J 7 bases; nucleotides not matched to a gene: 10. CDR3 length: 15 amino acids. Germline V gene sequence: CDR1 MNHNS, CDR2 SASEGT. The CDR3 loop is CASSQGQGALRGYTF. CDR3 nucleotides: TGTGCCAGCAGCCAAGGACAGGGGGCGCTTCGTGGCTACACCTTC.